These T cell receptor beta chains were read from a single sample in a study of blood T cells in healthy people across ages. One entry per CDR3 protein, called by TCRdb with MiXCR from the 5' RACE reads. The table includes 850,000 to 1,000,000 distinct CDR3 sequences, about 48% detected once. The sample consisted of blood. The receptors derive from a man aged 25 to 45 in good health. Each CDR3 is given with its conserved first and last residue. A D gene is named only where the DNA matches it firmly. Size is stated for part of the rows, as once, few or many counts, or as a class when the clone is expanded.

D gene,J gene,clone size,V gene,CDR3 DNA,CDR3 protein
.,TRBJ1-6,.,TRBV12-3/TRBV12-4,TGTGCCAGCAGTTTTTACAGCAATAATTCACCCCTCCACTTT,CASSFYSNNSPLHF
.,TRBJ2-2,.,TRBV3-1,TGTGCCAGCAGTCTACTCCCCGGGGACTCCCCAGACGGGGAGCTGTTTTTT,CASSLLPGDSPDGELFF
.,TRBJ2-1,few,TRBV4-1,TGCGCCAGCAGCCAAGATCCGAGAATCTACAATGAGCAGTTCTTC,CASSQDPRIYNEQFF
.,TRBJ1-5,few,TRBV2,TGTGCCAGCAGTAACGACCGAAGATCTGATCAGCCCCAGCATTTT,CASSNDRRSDQPQHF
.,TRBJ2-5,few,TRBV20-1,TGCAGTGCTAGGTTTTCAGGGGTAGAGACCCAGTACTTC,CSARFSGVETQYF
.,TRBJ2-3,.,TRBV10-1,TGCGCCAGCAGTGAGTCTGGGGCAGGGAAAGATACGCAGTATTTT,CASSESGAGKDTQYF
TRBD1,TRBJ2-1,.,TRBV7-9,TGTGCCAGCAGCCCCTACGCCGGGACAGGGCTTATAAATGAGCAGTTCTTC,CASSPYAGTGLINEQFF
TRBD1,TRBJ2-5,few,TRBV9,TGTGCCAGCAGCTTTGGCAGGGGGCATTCGGGAGAGACCCAGTACTTC,CASSFGRGHSGETQYF
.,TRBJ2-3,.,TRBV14,TGTGCCAGCAGCCAATTCAACAGGGCTGACACAGATACGCAGTATTTT,CASSQFNRADTDTQYF
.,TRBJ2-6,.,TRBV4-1,TGCGCCAGCAGCCAGGAGAGTAGGGCCAACGTCCTGACTTTC,CASSQESRANVLTF
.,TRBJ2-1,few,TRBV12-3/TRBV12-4,TGTGCCAGCAGTTTAACAGGGAGGTTGTTGTTCTTC,CASSLTGRLLFF
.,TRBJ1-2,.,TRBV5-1,TGCGCCAGCAGCACGACAGGCTCCTATGGCTACACCTTC,CASSTTGSYGYTF
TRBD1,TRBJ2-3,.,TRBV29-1,TGCAGCGTCGAACTGGTTTCCGGGACAGGGGTCCCAGATACGCAGTATTTT,CSVELVSGTGVPDTQYF
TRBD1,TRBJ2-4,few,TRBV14,TGTGCCAGCAGCCAAGTCAGGGGGACGGCCAAAAACATTCAGTACTTC,CASSQVRGTAKNIQYF
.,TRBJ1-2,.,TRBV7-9,TGTGCCAGCAGCATCGAGACGCATGGCTACACCTTC,CASSIETHGYTF
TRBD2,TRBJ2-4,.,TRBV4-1,TGCGCCAGCAGCCAAGAGACCTTAGCGGGGGCTCGGAACATTCAGTACTTC,CASSQETLAGARNIQYF
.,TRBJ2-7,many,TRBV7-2,TGTGCCAGCAGCTTCTCCTACGAGCAGTACTTC,CASSFSYEQYF
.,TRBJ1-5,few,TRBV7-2,TGTGCCAGCAGCTACCAATCCGCTCAGCCCCAGCATTTT,CASSYQSAQPQHF
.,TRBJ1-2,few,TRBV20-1,TGCAGTGCTAGAGATTACAGGGCCTTCTATGGCTACACCTTC,CSARDYRAFYGYTF
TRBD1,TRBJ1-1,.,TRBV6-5,TGTGCCAGCAGTTACGCTACAGGGGCTGGGACTGAAGCTTTCTTT,CASSYATGAGTEAFF
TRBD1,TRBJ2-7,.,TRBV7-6,TGTGCCAGCAGCTTAGGGTGGGGACAGGGAGACGAGCAGTACTTC,CASSLGWGQGDEQYF
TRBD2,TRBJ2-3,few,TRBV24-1,TGTGCCACCAGGGGGACTAGCGGGGGAGGCACAGATACGCAGTATTTT,CATRGTSGGGTDTQYF
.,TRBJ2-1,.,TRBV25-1,TGTGCCAGCAGCGAGGCTTCCAATGAGCAGTTCTTC,CASSEASNEQFF
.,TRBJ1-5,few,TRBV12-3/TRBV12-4,TGTGCCAGCAGTTCAGGTCTCAATCAGCCCCAGCATTTT,CASSSGLNQPQHF
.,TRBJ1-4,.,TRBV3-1,TGTGCCAGCAGCCCGTTCCCCGGGACGGGCGATGAAAAACTGTTTTTT,CASSPFPGTGDEKLFF
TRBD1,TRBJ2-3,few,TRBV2,TGTGCCAGCCGGACAGGGCTAGATACGCAGTATTTT,CASRTGLDTQYF
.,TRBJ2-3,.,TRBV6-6,TGTGCCAGCAGCCCGACGGGGGGCGCGGGAGATACGCAGTATTTT,CASSPTGGAGDTQYF
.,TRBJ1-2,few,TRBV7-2,TGTGCCAGCAGCCGAGTAGAGAACTATGGCTACACCTTC,CASSRVENYGYTF
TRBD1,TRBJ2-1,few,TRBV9,TGTGCCAGCAGCGCCTCGGACAGGGAACGGCAGTTCTTC,CASSASDRERQFF
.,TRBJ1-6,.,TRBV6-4,TGTGCCAGCAGTGACTCGACACTGGATAATTCACCCCTCCACTTT,CASSDSTLDNSPLHF
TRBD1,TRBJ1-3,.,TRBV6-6,TGTGCCAGCAGTACCCCAACAGGGGGTGGAAACACCATATATTTT,CASSTPTGGGNTIYF
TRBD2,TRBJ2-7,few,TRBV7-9,TGTGCCAGCAGCTTAGTTGGGGGGGGTGAAGAGCAGTACTTC,CASSLVGGGEEQYF
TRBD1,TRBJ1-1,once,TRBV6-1,TGTGCCAGCGAGGGACAGGGAGGGTTCTCAGCTTTCTTT,CASEGQGGFSAFF
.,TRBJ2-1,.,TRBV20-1,TGCAGTGCTAGAGATGAGCGGAAGTACAATGAGCAGTTCTTC,CSARDERKYNEQFF
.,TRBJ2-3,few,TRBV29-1,TGCAGCGTTGCAGAGGCGGGCCACACAGATACGCAGTATTTT,CSVAEAGHTDTQYF
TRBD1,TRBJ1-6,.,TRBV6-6,TGTAACTCGGGACAGTTTTATAATTCACCCCTCCACTTT,CNSGQFYNSPLHF
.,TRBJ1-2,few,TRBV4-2,TGTGCCAGCAGCCTCACTTCGGTGGACAGCCGCTATGGCTACACCTTC,CASSLTSVDSRYGYTF
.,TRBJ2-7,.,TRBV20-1,TGCAGTCACTTTAGGCTAGTAGCCTACGAGCAGTACTTC,CSHFRLVAYEQYF
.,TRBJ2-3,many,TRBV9,TGTGCCAGCAGCCCCTCCCCCCTGGACACAGATACGCAGTATTTT,CASSPSPLDTDTQYF
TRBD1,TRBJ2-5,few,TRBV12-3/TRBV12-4,TGTGCCAGCAGTCGCCGACAGGGAGTGGGGGAGACCCAGTACTTC,CASSRRQGVGETQYF
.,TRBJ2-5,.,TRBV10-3,TGTGCCATCAGGGAGGATCCGGGGGCCCAAGAGACCCAGTACTTC,CAIREDPGAQETQYF
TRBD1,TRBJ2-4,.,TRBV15,TGTGCCACCAGCGTCCGGACAGGGTGGGCCAAAAACATTCAGTACTTC,CATSVRTGWAKNIQYF
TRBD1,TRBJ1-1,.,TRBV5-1,TGCGCCAGCAGCATGGACAGGCTGAACACTGAAGCTTTCTTT,CASSMDRLNTEAFF
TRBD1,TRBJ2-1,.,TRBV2,TGTGCCAGCAGACGAGGACAGGGCAATGAGCAGTTCTTC,CASRRGQGNEQFF
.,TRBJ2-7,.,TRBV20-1,TGCAGTGCTAGAGATCCCCGACAACCGATCGACGAGCAGTACTTC,CSARDPRQPIDEQYF
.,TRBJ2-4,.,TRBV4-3,TGCGCCAGCAGCCAAGGGGTCCACTTAGCCAAAAACATTCAGTACTTC,CASSQGVHLAKNIQYF